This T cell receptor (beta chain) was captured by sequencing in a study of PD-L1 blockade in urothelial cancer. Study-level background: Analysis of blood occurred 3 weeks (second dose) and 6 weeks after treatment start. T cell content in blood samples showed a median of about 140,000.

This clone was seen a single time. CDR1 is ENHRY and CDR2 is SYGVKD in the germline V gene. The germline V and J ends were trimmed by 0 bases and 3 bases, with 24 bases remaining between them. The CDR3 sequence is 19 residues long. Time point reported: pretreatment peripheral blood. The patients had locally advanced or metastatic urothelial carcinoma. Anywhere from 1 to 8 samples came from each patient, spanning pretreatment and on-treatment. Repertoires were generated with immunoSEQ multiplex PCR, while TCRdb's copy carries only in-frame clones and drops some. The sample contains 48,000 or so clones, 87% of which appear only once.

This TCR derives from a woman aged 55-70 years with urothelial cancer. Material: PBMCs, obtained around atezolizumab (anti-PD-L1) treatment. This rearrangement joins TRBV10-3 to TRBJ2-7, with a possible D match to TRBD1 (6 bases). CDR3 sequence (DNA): TGTGCCATCAGTGAGTCGTGTAACAGGGTTATAAGCGAAGTCTACGAGCAGTACTTC. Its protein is CAISESCNRVISEVYEQYF.